The rows below give T cell receptor beta chains drawn from one sample of a study of blood T cell repertoires in COVID-19. Only in-frame clones appear in the TCRdb table, and some are missing; sequencing was by immunoSEQ multiplex PCR. The table includes fewer than 250,000 clones, 75% to 85% detected once. The material sequenced was peripheral blood. The receptors shown here come from a woman in her 70s with acute or convalescent COVID-19. CDR3s include the opening cysteine and the closing phenylalanine or tryptophan. Each record gives: J gene, clone size, V gene, D gene, CDR3 protein, CDR3 DNA. D genes are given only for firm matches. Only part of the rows carry a size: once, few, many, or a class if the clone is expanded.

TRBJ2-7 | NA | TRBV24-1 | NA | CATSDGLMDGGFYEQYF | TGTGCCACCAGTGATGGGCTTATGGACGGAGGTTTCTACGAGCAGTACTTC
TRBJ1-2 | few | TRBV30 | TRBD1 | CAWRLDRTYGYTF | TGTGCCTGGAGGTTGGACAGGACCTATGGCTACACCTTC
TRBJ2-5 | NA | TRBV5-1 | NA | CASSGSRDKYQETQYF | TGCGCCAGCAGCGGAAGCCGGGACAAGTACCAAGAGACCCAGTACTTC
TRBJ1-2 | once | TRBV14 | NA | CASRPSVGSQNYGYTF | TGTGCCAGCAGGCCAAGCGTCGGATCTCAAAACTATGGCTACACCTTC
TRBJ2-2 | few | TRBV2 | NA | CASSAGVGELFF | TGTGCCAGCAGTGCAGGGGTCGGGGAGCTGTTTTTT
TRBJ2-3 | NA | TRBV6-2/TRBV6-3 | NA | CASSYSRRGRTDTQYF | TGTGCCAGCAGTTATAGTCGGCGGGGACGCACAGATACGCAGTATTTT
TRBJ1-5 | NA | TRBV4-1 | NA | CASSQLRAASNQPQHF | TGCGCCAGCAGCCAATTGAGGGCGGCCAGCAATCAGCCCCAGCATTTT
TRBJ1-1 | NA | TRBV28 | NA | CASSLLRNTEAFF | TGTGCCAGCAGTTTATTGAGGAACACTGAAGCTTTCTTT
TRBJ1-4 | NA | TRBV4-1 | TRBD1 | CASSQDGEGGVGATNEKLFF | TGCGCCAGCAGCCAAGACGGAGAAGGGGGCGTCGGAGCAACTAATGAAAAACTGTTTTTT
TRBJ1-6 | few | TRBV3-1/TRBV3-2 | NA | CASSQGGSRRADGSPLHF | TGTGCCAGCAGCCAAGGAGGTTCGCGGCGGGCGGATGGTTCACCCCTCCACTTT
TRBJ2-2 | NA | TRBV5-1 | NA | CASSLVAYANTGELFF | TGCGCCAGCAGCTTGGTGGCTTACGCGAACACCGGGGAGCTGTTTTTT
TRBJ2-1 | NA | TRBV6-2/TRBV6-3 | NA | CASSYSAGSREQFF | TGTGCCAGCAGTTACTCAGCAGGGTCTCGTGAGCAGTTCTTC
TRBJ2-7 | NA | TRBV29-1 | NA | CSVRPGSRSYEQYF | TGCAGCGTTAGGCCAGGGTCGAGGTCCTACGAGCAGTACTTC
TRBJ1-5 | NA | TRBV4-3 | NA | CASSQGGNQPQHF | TGCGCCAGCAGCCAAGGAGGAAATCAGCCCCAGCATTTT
TRBJ1-3 | NA | TRBV10-3 | NA | CAIRIDNSGNTIYF | TGTGCCATCAGGATTGACAACTCTGGAAACACCATATATTTT
TRBJ2-7 | NA | TRBV5-8 | TRBD1 | CASSRDSSIYEQYF | TGTGCCAGCAGCCGGGACAGCTCTATCTACGAGCAGTACTTC
TRBJ2-5 | once | TRBV24-1 | TRBD1 | CATSEIGTGPKGTQYF | TGTGCCACCAGTGAGATTGGGACAGGGCCTAAGGGGACCCAGTACTTC
TRBJ1-2 | NA | TRBV2 | NA | CASSVTVYGYTF | TGTGCCAGCAGTGTTACAGTCTATGGCTACACCTTC
TRBJ1-1 | NA | TRBV21-1 | NA | CASSSLPPQVAGGRTEAFF | TGTGCCAGCAGCAGCTTACCCCCACAGGTGGCAGGGGGCCGCACTGAAGCTTTCTTT
TRBJ1-3 | NA | TRBV7-2 | NA | CASSLQVSSGNTIYF | TGTGCCAGCAGCTTACAGGTTTCCTCTGGAAACACCATATATTTT
TRBJ1-6 | NA | TRBV9 | NA | CASNLGQSNSPLHF | TGTGCCAGCAACCTGGGGCAGTCTAATTCACCCCTCCACTTT
TRBJ2-7 | NA | TRBV9 | TRBD1 | CASSPRQGPSEQYF | TGTGCCAGCAGCCCCCGACAGGGACCTAGCGAGCAGTACTTC
TRBJ2-2 | NA | TRBV25-1 | TRBD1 | CASSDPGQGFAGELFF | TGTGCCAGCAGTGATCCAGGACAGGGCTTTGCCGGGGAGCTGTTTTTT
TRBJ2-7 | NA | TRBV9 | NA | CASSQGLGSSYEQYF | TGTGCCAGCAGCCAAGGGTTGGGGAGCTCCTACGAGCAGTACTTC
TRBJ2-7 | NA | TRBV3-1/TRBV3-2 | TRBD1 | CASSQGLQGAGEQYF | TGTGCCAGCAGCCAAGGTCTACAGGGGGCGGGGGAGCAGTACTTC
TRBJ2-1 | NA | TRBV20-1 | TRBD1 | CSAAGGEQFF | TGCAGTGCTGCAGGGGGTGAGCAGTTCTTC
TRBJ1-3 | once | TRBV18 | NA | CASSLGGGNTIYF | TGTGCCAGCTCACTTGGAGGGGGAAACACCATATATTTT
TRBJ2-7 | NA | TRBV2 | NA | CASKQESYEQYF | TGTGCCAGCAAGCAGGAATCCTACGAGCAGTACTTC
TRBJ2-2 | NA | TRBV2 | TRBD1 | CASSRGGSRRTGELFF | TGTGCCAGCAGTAGAGGGGGCAGTAGACGCACCGGGGAGCTGTTTTTT
TRBJ1-2 | NA | TRBV10-3 | NA | CAISEGGSDGYTF | TGTGCCATCAGTGAAGGGGGTAGCGATGGCTACACCTTC
TRBJ1-2 | NA | TRBV6-5 | TRBD1 | CASSRDRGSPYTF | TGTGCCAGCAGTCGGGACAGGGGCTCTCCCTACACCTTC
TRBJ1-5 | NA | TRBV28 | NA | CASSSQASRPQHF | TGTGCCAGCAGTTCACAGGCCTCCCGGCCCCAGCATTTT
TRBJ2-7 | NA | TRBV9 | TRBD1 | CASSPRTGGYEQYF | TGTGCCAGCAGCCCCCGGACAGGTGGCTACGAGCAGTACTTC